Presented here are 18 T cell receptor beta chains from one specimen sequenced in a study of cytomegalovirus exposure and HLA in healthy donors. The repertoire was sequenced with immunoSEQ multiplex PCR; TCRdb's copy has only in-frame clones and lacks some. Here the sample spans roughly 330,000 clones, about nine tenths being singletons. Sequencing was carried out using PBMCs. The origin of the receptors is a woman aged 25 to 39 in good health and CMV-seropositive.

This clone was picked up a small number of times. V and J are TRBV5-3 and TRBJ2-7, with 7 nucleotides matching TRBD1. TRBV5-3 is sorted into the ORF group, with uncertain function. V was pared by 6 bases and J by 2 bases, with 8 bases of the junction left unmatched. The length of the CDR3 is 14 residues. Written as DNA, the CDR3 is TGTGCCAGAAAACAGGGGAAGCGTCCCTACGAGCAGTACTTC. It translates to CARKQGKRPYEQYF.

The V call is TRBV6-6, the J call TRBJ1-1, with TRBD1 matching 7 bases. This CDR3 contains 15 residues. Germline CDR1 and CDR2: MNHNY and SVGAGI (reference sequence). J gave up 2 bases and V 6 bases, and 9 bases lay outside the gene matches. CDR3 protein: CASSLTGVSNTEAFF. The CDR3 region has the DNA TGTGCCAGCAGCCTTACAGGGGTATCAAACACTGAAGCTTTCTTT.

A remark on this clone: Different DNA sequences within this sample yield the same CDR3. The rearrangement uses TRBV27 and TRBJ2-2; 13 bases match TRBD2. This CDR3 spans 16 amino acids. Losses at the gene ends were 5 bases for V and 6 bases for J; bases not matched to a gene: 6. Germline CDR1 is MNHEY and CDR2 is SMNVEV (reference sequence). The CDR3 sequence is CASSPRLAGGPGELFF. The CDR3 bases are TGTGCCAGCAGTCCGCGACTAGCGGGGGGTCCCGGGGAGCTGTTTTTT.

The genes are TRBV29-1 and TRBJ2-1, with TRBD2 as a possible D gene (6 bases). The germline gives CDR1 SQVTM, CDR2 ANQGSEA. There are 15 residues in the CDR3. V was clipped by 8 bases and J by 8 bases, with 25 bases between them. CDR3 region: CSPSYPPGGGDEQFF. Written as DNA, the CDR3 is TGCAGCCCTAGCTACCCCCCCGGGGGAGGAGATGAGCAGTTCTTC.

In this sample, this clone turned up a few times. The CDR3 here is CASSLGWGAGANVLTF. CDR3 DNA sequence: TGTGCCAGCAGTTTGGGGTGGGGTGCTGGGGCCAACGTCCTGACTTTC. V gene TRBV7-6 combines with J gene TRBJ2-6; D is uncertain. Trimming took 6 bases from V and 2 from J, leaving 14 bases between them. This CDR3 comprises 16 residues. CDR1 is SGHVS and CDR2 is FNYEAQ in the germline V gene.

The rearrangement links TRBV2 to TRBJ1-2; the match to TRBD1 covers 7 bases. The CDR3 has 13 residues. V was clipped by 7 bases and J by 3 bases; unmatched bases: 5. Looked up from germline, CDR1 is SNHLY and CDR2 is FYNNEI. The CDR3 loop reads CASNPGTDYGYTF. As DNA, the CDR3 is TGTGCCAGCAATCCCGGGACAGACTATGGCTACACCTTC.

CDR3 DNA sequence: TGTGCCAGTGGGAGCGGACAGGGTATACACTCTGGGGCCAACGTCCTGACTTTC. Its translation is CASGSGQGIHSGANVLTF. This sequence joins TRBV6-4 and TRBJ2-6, with 8 bases aligning to TRBD1. The ends lost 9 bases at V and 0 bases at J; junction bases unmatched: 13. CDR1 MRHNA and CDR2 SNTAGT come from the germline V gene. The CDR3 runs 18 residues.

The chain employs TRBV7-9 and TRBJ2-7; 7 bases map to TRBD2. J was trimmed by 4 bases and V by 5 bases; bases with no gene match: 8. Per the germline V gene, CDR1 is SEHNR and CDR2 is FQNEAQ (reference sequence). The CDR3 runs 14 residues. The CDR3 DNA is TGTGCCAGCAGCCCCGCGGGGGAGTGGTACGAGCAGTACTTC. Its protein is CASSPAGEWYEQYF. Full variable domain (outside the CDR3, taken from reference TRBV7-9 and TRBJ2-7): DTGVSQNPRHKITKRGQNVTFRCDPISEHNRLYWYRQTLGQGPEFLTYFQNEAQLEKSRLLSDRFSAERPKGSFSTLEIQRTEQGDSAMYLCASSPAGEWYEQYFGPGTRLTVT.

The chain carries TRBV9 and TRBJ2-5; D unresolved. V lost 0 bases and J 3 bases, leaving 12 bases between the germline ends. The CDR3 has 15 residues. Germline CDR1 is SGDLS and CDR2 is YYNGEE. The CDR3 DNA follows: TGTGCCAGCAGCGTAGCAGGAGCGAACAAAGAGACCCAGTACTTC. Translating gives CASSVAGANKETQYF.

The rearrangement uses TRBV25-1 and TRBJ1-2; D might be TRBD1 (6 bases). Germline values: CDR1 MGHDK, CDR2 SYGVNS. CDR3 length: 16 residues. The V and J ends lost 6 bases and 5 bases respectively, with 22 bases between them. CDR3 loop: CASRPTTGLGSYGYTF. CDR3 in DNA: TGTGCCAGCAGGCCAACGACAGGCCTGGGCTCGTATGGCTACACCTTC.

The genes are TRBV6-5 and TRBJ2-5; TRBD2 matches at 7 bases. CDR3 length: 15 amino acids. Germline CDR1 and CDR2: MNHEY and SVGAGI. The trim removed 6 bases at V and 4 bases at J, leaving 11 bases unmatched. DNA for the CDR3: TGTGCCAGCAGCCCGTTGCGGGGGTTCGGAGAGACCCAGTACTTC. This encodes CASSPLRGFGETQYF.

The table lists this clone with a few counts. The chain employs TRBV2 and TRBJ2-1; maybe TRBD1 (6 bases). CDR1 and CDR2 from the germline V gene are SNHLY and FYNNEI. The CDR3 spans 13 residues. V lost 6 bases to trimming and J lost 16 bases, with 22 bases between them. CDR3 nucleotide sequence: TGTGCCAGCAGGGCGGACAGCCCCGGCTCAGGATTCTTC. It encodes CASRADSPGSGFF.

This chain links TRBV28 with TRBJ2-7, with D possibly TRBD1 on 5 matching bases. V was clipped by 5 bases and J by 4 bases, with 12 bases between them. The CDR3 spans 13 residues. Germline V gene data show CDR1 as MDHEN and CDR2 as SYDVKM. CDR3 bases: TGTGCCAGCAGTGGACACACAAGATACGAGCAGTACTTC. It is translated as CASSGHTRYEQYF.

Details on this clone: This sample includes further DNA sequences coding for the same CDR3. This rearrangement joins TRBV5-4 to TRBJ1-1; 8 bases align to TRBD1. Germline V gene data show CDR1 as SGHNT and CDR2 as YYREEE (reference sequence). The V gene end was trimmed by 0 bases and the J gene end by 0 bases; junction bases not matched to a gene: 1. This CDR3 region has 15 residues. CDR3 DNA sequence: TGTGCCAGCAGCTTGGGGACAGGGATGAACACTGAAGCTTTCTTT. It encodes CASSLGTGMNTEAFF.

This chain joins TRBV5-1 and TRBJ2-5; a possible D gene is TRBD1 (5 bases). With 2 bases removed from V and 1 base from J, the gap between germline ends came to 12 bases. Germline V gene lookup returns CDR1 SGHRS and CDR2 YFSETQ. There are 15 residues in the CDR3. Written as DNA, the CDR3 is TGCGCCAGCAGCTTCGACCCAGGGTCCCAAGAGACCCAGTACTTC. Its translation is CASSFDPGSQETQYF.

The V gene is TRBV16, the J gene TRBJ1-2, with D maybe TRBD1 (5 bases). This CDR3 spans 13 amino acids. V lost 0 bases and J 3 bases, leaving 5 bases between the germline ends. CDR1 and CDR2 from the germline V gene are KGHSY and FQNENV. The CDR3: CASSQSRDYGYTF. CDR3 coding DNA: TGTGCCAGCAGCCAATCCAGGGACTATGGCTACACCTTC.

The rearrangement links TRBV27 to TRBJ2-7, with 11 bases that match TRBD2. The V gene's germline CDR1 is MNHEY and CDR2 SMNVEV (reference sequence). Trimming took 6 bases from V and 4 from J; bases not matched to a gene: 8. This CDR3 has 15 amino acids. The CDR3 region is CASSKTGTSGYEQYF. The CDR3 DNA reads TGTGCCAGCAGCAAAACCGGGACTAGCGGATACGAGCAGTACTTC.

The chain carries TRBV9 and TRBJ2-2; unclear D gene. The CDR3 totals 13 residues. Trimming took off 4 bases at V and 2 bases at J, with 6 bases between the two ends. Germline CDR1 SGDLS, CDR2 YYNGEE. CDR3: CASSRHNTGELFF. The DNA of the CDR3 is TGTGCCAGCAGCCGACATAACACCGGGGAGCTGTTTTTT. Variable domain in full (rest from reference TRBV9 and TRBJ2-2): DSGVTQTPKHLITATGQRVTLRCSPRSGDLSVYWYQQSLDQGLQFLIQYYNGEERAKGNILERFSAQQFPDLHSELNLSSLELGDSALYFCASSRHNTGELFFGEGSRLTVL.